This TCR beta chain was profiled in a study of CD8 T cells in Susac syndrome. As concerns this clonotype: Antigen: not known.

The RNA input was 0.5 to 1 ug, and it was reverse transcribed with random hexamers. An immunoSEQ multiplex PCR amplified TCR beta CDR3 over 54 Vbeta and 13 Jbeta. TCRdb used MiXCR to reprocess the immunoSEQ multiplex PCR reads, holding one entry per CDR3 protein. The table has about 300,000 distinct CDR3 sequences, roughly 94% seen once. The T cells that were sequenced for TCR beta were CD8+ and CD4+ cells from blood. Purification of the CD8+ and CD4+ T cells relied on negative isolation, and TEMRA cells underwent FACS enrichment. The CDR3 contains 16 residues. Trimming stripped 5 bases from V and 1 base from J, with 17 bases between. Germline CDR1 reads SGHVS; CDR2 reads FQNEAQ. Study-wide points: Only a relatively small number of individuals were included in the TCR sequencing and HLA analysis.

The chain links TRBV7-8 to TRBJ1-1, with D unclear. Sequenced input: CD4+ T cells from PBMCs. The TCR originated in a human donor with multiple sclerosis. The CDR3 DNA sequence: TGTGCCAGCAGCCCCCGCCCCAGAGGGTCGAACACTGAAGCTTTCTTT. Protein: CASSPRPRGSNTEAFF.